This TCR beta chain appears in the sequencing data of a study of cytomegalovirus exposure and HLA in healthy donors (dated by TCRdb to 2016 to 2017). Broadly, across the study: According to an earlier analysis of around 600 of the donors, about 179 million T cells yielded 117 million unique TCR beta sequences and roughly 280 Gb of sequence data. Roughly 320 gigabases of sequencing data and 75 million to 85 million unique TCR sequences made up an early release that covered under 750 HLA-typed donors. The genetic ancestry cluster associated with self-reported Caucasian donors included around four fifths of the approximately 400 genotyped donors. The study aimed to test whether signatures of past pathogen exposure could be identified by cataloging public T cell receptors. The study used immunosequencing to profile the T cell repertoires of 670 or so subjects and linked those repertoires to cytomegalovirus serostatus. A separate validation cohort of 90 to 150 different subjects was used in addition to the roughly 720-subject first cohort. The study combined high-throughput TCR immunosequencing, statistical association of individual TCRs with disease status, and machine learning to predict cytomegalovirus infection status. A later analysis re-analyzed previously published TCR beta repertoires from 650 to 800 donors and added high-resolution HLA genotyping to study TCR occurrence patterns. In the later analysis, no new phenotypic data were used to find candidate immune exposures; instead, reliance was placed on TCR beta sequences and their occurrence across donors. In an earlier analysis of roughly 580 of the donors, high-throughput TCR beta sequencing was used to judge whether each TCR beta V gene segment behaved as functional or pseudogenic. Donor age, sex, ethnicity and CMV serostatus were collected together with the repertoire data. Genome-wide SNP genotypes for about 55% of the roughly 670 donors were used in a later genetic analysis, which treated that subset as a discovery cohort. All discovery cohort repertoires had been generated on a single sequencing platform. Both class I and class II loci were covered by HLA typing, at four-digit resolution. The number of donors typed differed by locus, with about 629-640 for A, B, C, DRB1 and DQB1, around 500 for DQA1, about 610 for DPA1, and some 440 for DPB1. About five DR-DQ haplotypes were handled as single units for association and clustering because linkage in the cohort was strong. Among 300 to 500 genotyped donors of the cohort, an average of roughly 230,000 unique TCR beta nucleotide sequences was sequenced per donor, of which about 19% were non-productive. Study-level results and caveats: A further reported finding was that TCR beta sequences accurately predicted the HLA-A and HLA-B alleles for most subjects in the first cohort. In a later analysis, TCR association rates were found to vary across HLA loci, with the most associated TCRs seen for DRB1 alleles and the fewest for HLA-C alleles. Because HLA typing was missing for some donors at each locus, association tests included only the typed subset. Compared with the roughly 700-donor mean, donors in an Asian-associated ancestry cluster had fewer N-insertions in productive TCRs, according to a later genetic analysis. Some IMGT-functional V segments, including TRBV6-2 and TRBV6-3, could not be told apart with the 87-base-pair reads, so those segments were excluded. At a false discovery rate of 0.05, a later analysis linked roughly 17,000 TCR beta sequences to specific HLA alleles. It was suggested by the authors that the approach could potentially be generalized to other disease states and immunological phenotypes. A later analysis found that most CMV-associated TCR beta chains appeared HLA-restricted, with HLA associations seemingly driven largely by CMV exposure. Immune exposure information for the cohort was limited to CMV serostatus. Three of the identified cytomegalovirus-associated TCR beta chains were confirmed in vitro to be specific for cytomegalovirus antigens. V-gene and J-gene trimming of TCR beta chains was associated with a missense DCLRE1C variant in a later genetic analysis, and the association was replicated in an independent cohort. Most TCR sequences were observed very rarely across donors, whereas some public TCRs were present in many individuals. Roughly uniform sequencing depth across donors was assumed in presence/absence analyses, although this assumption may not hold. In this cohort, only TCR beta chains were sequenced, and detectable features were limited by the absence of alpha or paired-chain data. The sequencing pipeline was judged likely to have produced a cluster of highly shared sequence variants as a technical artifact. The classifier was reported to diagnose cytomegalovirus status with high specificity and sensitivity in both the original and validation cohorts. Because counts were too low, approximately 15 rarely observed V segments, including chromosome 9 orphons, were excluded from the earlier analysis of a few hundred of the donors. The study gave a list of under 200 TCR beta chains associated with cytomegalovirus. Several of the top co-occurrence clusters appeared to be linked to parvovirus B19, influenza, CMV and Epstein-Barr virus, according to a later analysis. Strong co-occurrence of HLA alleles, especially DR and DQ, made assigning TCR associations to individual alleles difficult. An earlier analysis of around 600 of the donors showed that most TCR beta V segments appeared in productive rearrangements either about 90% or about 30% of the time, which broadly matched IMGT annotations. Correlated functional status among segregating V segments might reflect linkage disequilibrium, but an unknown experimental factor could not be ruled out. In a later analysis, HLA-associated TCR beta chains were found to be more clonally expanded and to have lower generation probabilities than equally common non-associated chains.

For this clone: Its target antigen remains unknown. No base-level quality is on record; no much larger clone is a single base apart.

Library prep was done by the immunoSEQ multiplex PCR assay. A mixture of 60 forward primers for TCR Vbeta segments and 13 reverse primers for TCR Jbeta segments was used in the multiplex PCR. A multiplex PCR assay on genomic DNA amplified the CDR3 region of rearranged TCR beta genes. Amplified TCR beta libraries were sequenced as 87-base-pair reads on the Illumina HiSeq System. The authors' pipeline ran thus. A later analysis counted approximately 74 million unique TCR beta chains across the 640 or so repertoires, and about 10 million of these chains were shared by at least two donors. Raw reads were error-corrected and collapsed into unique sequences by a nearest-neighbor algorithm in which closely related sequences were merged to remove PCR and sequencing errors. V, D and J gene segments were assigned by aligning CDR3 sequences to IMGT reference sequences. For a sequence to be retained, a match of at least six nucleotides was required to both a V gene segment and a J gene segment. A rearrangement counted as productive if the CDR3 had no stop codons and remained in frame with V and J, and every other rearrangement counted as non-productive. CDR3 was defined according to IMGT convention as the region running from the second conserved V-encoded cysteine to the conserved J-encoded phenylalanine. The earlier analysis of about 500 of the donors excluded sequences that lacked an unambiguous match to a single V gene segment. An earlier analysis of 587 of the donors classified V segments as functional when productive rearrangements were above 56.7% and as segregating when the standard deviation between donors was above 5%. A statistical classification framework was built for diagnosing cytomegalovirus status from the catalog of TCR beta chain sequences. V and J gene assignment, in a later analysis, came from comparing TCR nucleotide sequences with IMGT/GENE-DB human TR gene sequences. Using the TCRdist pipeline, a later analysis assigned CDR3 sequences along with most-parsimonious VDJ recombination scenarios. In a later analysis, each TCR beta chain was defined by its CDR3 amino acid sequence together with its V-gene family, and reads without a unique V-gene family were excluded. To address suspected cross-contamination and a sequencing artifact, a later analysis removed under 600 highly shared, low-generation-probability nucleotide sequences. In a later analysis, a clonal expansion index was calculated for each public chain from normalized within-repertoire ranks of inferred template counts. Generation probabilities in a later analysis came from a VDJ recombination model fitted to out-of-frame rearrangements, and those results were checked against IGoR. A later analysis scored TCR-TCR, TCR-HLA and TCR-CMV co-occurrence with hypergeometric tests, applying a repertoire-size bias correction to TCR pairs. False discovery rates were estimated in a later analysis by permuting HLA or CMV assignments 20 times. In a later analysis, co-occurring TCRs were grouped with DBSCAN, and TCRdist sequence similarity was added when clustering was performed within HLA-allele-positive subsets. Co-occurrence clustering excluded repertoires with fewer than 30,000 or more than 120,000 public chains, plus five with anomalous nucleotide sharing. TCRdb stores this immuneACCESS table with in-frame sequences only. Part of the clones is absent; in the studies checked, under half of the shortfall reflects unresolved V genes, and no reason is known for the rest. V and J calls and clone size are as listed in that table; D and trimming were resolved from the DNA. The sample table records about 160,000 clones; more than 65% of these occur just once. The top ten hold around a tenth of the sample.

The cohort comprised 670 or so healthy bone marrow donors. Cohort members were all nominally healthy when sampled, although unrecorded immune exposures were likely present. The donor tested CMV seropositive and was one of the 289 seropositive cohort members. A peripheral blood sample was provided by each donor, and peripheral blood mononuclear cells were used for TCR beta sequencing. Genomic DNA was extracted from the blood cell samples with the Qiagen DNeasy Blood Extraction Kit. V is cut back by 2 bases and J by 9 bases, with 11 bases in the junction unmatched. The CDR3 holds 16 amino acids from the cysteine to the phenylalanine. Only the CDR3 DNA stays, 48 bases, in frame from base 1. CDR1 and CDR2, looked up from the germline V gene, are SGHDT and YYEEEE.

The V and J genes are TRBV5-6 and TRBJ2-1, and 10 bases in between align with TRBD2. Material: PBMCs. The TCR sequence derives from a man between 18 and 35 years old in good health and CMV-seropositive. The DNA reads as follows: TGTGCCAGCAGCTTATATTCTAGCGGGAGACCCCTTGAGCAGTTCTTC. It encodes CASSLYSSGRPLEQFF.